These 12 T cell receptor beta chains originate from one sample sequenced in a study of Ad26.COV2.S vaccination and SARS-CoV-2 variants. Using immunoSEQ multiplex PCR, the repertoire was profiled, and TCRdb retains in-frame clones only, with some absent. The table shows 440,000 or so clones, with roughly 90% occurring only once. Treatment meaning: some 19 received Ad26.COV2.S at low or high dose, single or two shots; 5 received placebo; per-sample allocation not given. The study sampled participants on day 63 after the first vaccine or placebo injection. Source: peripheral blood, taken in a trial of Ad26.COV2.S vaccine versus placebo. Source of these receptors: a person between 18 and 60 years old who received the Ad26.COV2.S COVID-19 vaccine or a placebo.

The V gene is TRBV13, the J gene TRBJ2-1; no clear D gene. The CDR3 loop spans 13 amino acids. The V end was cut by 5 bases, the J end by 2 bases, with 7 bases between. Looked up from germline, CDR1 is PRHDT and CDR2 is FYEKMQ (reference sequence). The DNA of the CDR3 is TGTGCCAGCAGCCCTAGAACCTACAATGAGCAGTTCTTC. Its translation: CASSPRTYNEQFF.

This clone was seen once. The chain is built from TRBV6-2 or TRBV6-3 and TRBJ1-2; D is perhaps TRBD1 (5 bases). This CDR3 comprises 15 residues. CDR1 and CDR2 (germline): MNHEY, SVGEGT. V lost 3 bases and J lost 3, with 14 bases in between. The CDR3 loop reads CASSYSRERHYGYTF. The CDR3, as DNA: TGTGCCAGCAGTTATAGCAGGGAGCGGCACTATGGCTACACCTTC.

This clone has just a few counts. V usage is TRBV11-2 and J usage is TRBJ1-2, with 7 bases fitting TRBD1. Germline assignment: CDR1 SGHAT and CDR2 FQNNGV. Trimming took 3 bases from V and 11 from J; bases not matched to a gene: 9. The CDR3 sequence is 13 residues long. CDR3 residues: CASSFTGTERYTF. The CDR3 nucleotides read TGTGCCAGCAGCTTTACCGGGACAGAGCGTTACACCTTC.

This chain links TRBV9 with TRBJ2-7, with 8 bases lining up with TRBD1. With 1 base clipped from V and 3 bases from J, the junction kept 9 bases outside the gene matches. Germline-derived CDR1 and CDR2 are SGDLS and YYNGEE. CDR3 size: 16 residues. The CDR3 sequence: CASSVLAQGAIYEQYF. The CDR3 nucleotides read TGTGCCAGCAGCGTACTGGCGCAGGGGGCGATCTACGAGCAGTACTTC.

The genes are TRBV7-9 and TRBJ1-5; the D is unclear. The CDR3 extends over 13 amino acids. The germline V gene encodes CDR1 SEHNR and CDR2 FQNEAQ (reference sequence). V lost 5 bases and J lost 4, with 9 bases in between. The CDR3 DNA reads as TGTGCCAGCAGCCCGGACGGGAATCAGCCCCAGCATTTT. Encoded protein: CASSPDGNQPQHF.

The rearrangement joins TRBV3-1 (or the pseudogene TRBV3-2) to TRBJ2-6; 11 bases match TRBD1. The germline V gene encodes CDR1 LGHDT and CDR2 YNNKEL (reference sequence). The J segment lost 0 bases and the V segment lost 4 bases, leaving 5 bases of the junction unmatched. CDR3 size: 18 residues. The CDR3 reads CASSLGTGGNSGANVLTF. The CDR3, as DNA: TGTGCCAGCAGCCTAGGGACAGGGGGTAACTCTGGGGCCAACGTCCTGACTTTC.

The rearrangement joins TRBV5-1 to TRBJ2-3; D may be TRBD2 (5 bases). Trimming pared 0 bases from V and 9 bases from J, leaving 14 bases between. The germline V gene encodes CDR1 SGHRS and CDR2 YFSETQ. This CDR3 has 14 amino acids. The CDR3 spells CASSLADGRWTQYF. The CDR3 nucleotides are TGCGCCAGCAGCTTGGCGGATGGGAGATGGACGCAGTATTTT.

CDR3 in DNA: TGTGCCAGCAGTTACGTTGGATCCCCCTATGGCTACACCTTC. This codes for CASSYVGSPYGYTF. This rearrangement joins TRBV6-2 or TRBV6-3 to TRBJ1-2; D unresolved. The CDR3 length is 14 residues. V gave up 2 bases and J gave up 4 bases, with 11 bases separating them. Germline CDR1 reads MNHEY; CDR2 reads SVGEGT.

Concerning this clone itself: The same CDR3 can be traced to other DNA sequences in this sample. The chain uses TRBV6-2 or TRBV6-3 and TRBJ2-7; D unclear. V was pared by 0 bases and J by 2 bases, with 2 bases between. Germline CDR1 and CDR2: MNHEY and SVGEGT. The CDR3 totals 12 residues. The CDR3 bases are TGTGCCAGCAGTTACTCCGCCTACGAGCAGTACTTC. As protein: CASSYSAYEQYF.

The rearrangement joins TRBV19 to TRBJ2-3, with D maybe TRBD2 (5 bases). Germline CDR1 LNHDA, CDR2 SQIVND (reference sequence). V was pared by 4 bases and J by 5 bases, with 10 bases between. The CDR3 is 13 residues long. The CDR3 nucleotides read TGTGCCAGTAGTACCGGACTCAAAGATACGCAGTATTTT. Protein: CASSTGLKDTQYF. Full variable domain (outside the CDR3, taken from reference TRBV19 and TRBJ2-3): DGGITQSPKYLFRKEGQNVTLSCEQNLNHDAMYWYRQDPGQGLRLIYYSQIVNDFQKGDIAEGYSVSREKKESFPLTVTSAQKNPTAFYLCASSTGLKDTQYFGPGTRLTVL.

The chain has TRBV7-2 and TRBJ2-1; D ambiguous. Germline V gene lookup returns CDR1 SGHTA and CDR2 FQGNSA. With 2 bases removed from V and 7 bases from J, the gap between germline ends came to 12 bases. The CDR3 runs 14 residues. The CDR3 sequence: CASSLIRPNNEQFF. DNA for the CDR3: TGTGCCAGCAGCTTAATCCGGCCGAATAATGAGCAGTTCTTC.

The gene calls are TRBV11-2 and TRBJ2-5; 14 bases match TRBD2. V gave up 5 bases and J gave up 10 bases; unmatched junction bases: 6. Per the germline V gene, CDR1 is SGHAT and CDR2 is FQNNGV. The CDR3 length is 14 residues. The CDR3 loop is CASSLGLAGGLQYF. In DNA, the CDR3 is TGTGCCAGCAGCCTCGGACTAGCGGGGGGTCTCCAGTACTTC.